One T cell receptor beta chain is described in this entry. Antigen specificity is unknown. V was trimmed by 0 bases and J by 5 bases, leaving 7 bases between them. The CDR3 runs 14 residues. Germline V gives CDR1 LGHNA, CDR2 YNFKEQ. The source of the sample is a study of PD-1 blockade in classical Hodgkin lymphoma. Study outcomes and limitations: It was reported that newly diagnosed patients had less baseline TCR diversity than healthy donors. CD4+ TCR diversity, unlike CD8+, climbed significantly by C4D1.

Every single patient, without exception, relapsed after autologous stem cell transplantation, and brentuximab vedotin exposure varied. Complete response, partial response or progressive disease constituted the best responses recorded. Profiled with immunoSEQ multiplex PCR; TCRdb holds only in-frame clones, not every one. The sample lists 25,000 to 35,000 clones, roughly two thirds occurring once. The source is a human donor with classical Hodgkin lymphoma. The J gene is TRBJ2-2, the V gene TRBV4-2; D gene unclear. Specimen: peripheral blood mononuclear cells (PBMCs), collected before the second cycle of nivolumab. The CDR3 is CASSQDLGTGELFF. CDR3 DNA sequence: TGTGCCAGCAGCCAAGATCTTGGAACCGGGGAGCTGTTTTTT.